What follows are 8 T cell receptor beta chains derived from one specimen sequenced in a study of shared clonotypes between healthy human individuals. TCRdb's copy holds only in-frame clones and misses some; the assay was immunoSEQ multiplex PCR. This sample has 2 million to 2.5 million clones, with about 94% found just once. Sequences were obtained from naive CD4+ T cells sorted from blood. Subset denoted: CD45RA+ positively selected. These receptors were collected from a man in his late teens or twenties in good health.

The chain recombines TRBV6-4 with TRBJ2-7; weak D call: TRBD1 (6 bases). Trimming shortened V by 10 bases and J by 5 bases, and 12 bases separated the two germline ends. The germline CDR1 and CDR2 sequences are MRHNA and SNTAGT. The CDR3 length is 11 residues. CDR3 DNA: TGTGCCACCTACAGGGACCACGAGCAGTACTTC. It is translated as CATYRDHEQYF.

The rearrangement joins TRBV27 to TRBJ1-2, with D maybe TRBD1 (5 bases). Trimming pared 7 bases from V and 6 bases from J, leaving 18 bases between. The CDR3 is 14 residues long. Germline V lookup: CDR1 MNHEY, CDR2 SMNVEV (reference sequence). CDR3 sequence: CASTPMGGSHGYTF. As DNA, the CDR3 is TGTGCCAGCACCCCCATGGGGGGATCCCATGGCTACACCTTC.

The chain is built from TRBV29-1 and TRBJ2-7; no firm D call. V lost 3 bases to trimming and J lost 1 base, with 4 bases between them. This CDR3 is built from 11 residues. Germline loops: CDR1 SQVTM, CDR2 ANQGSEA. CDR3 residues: CSVESSYEQYF. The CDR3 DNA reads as TGCAGCGTTGAGAGTTCCTACGAGCAGTACTTC.

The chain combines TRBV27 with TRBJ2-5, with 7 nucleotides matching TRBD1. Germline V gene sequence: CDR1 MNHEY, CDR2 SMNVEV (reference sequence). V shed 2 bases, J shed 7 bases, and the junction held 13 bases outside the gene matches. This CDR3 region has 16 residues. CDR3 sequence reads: CASSLSPNDRVPTQYF. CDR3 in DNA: TGTGCCAGCAGTTTAAGCCCCAACGACAGGGTCCCGACCCAGTACTTC.

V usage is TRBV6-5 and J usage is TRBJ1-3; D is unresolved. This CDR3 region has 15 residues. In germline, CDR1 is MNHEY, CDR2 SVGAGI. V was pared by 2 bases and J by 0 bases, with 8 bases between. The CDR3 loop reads CASSYDHSSGNTIYF. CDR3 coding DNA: TGTGCCAGCAGTTACGACCATAGCTCTGGAAACACCATATATTTT.

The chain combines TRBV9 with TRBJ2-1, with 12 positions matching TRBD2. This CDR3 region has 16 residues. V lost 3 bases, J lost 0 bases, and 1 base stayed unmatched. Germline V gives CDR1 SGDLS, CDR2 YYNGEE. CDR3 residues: CASSASGRASYNEQFF. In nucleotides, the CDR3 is TGTGCCAGCAGCGCTAGCGGGAGGGCCTCCTACAATGAGCAGTTCTTC.

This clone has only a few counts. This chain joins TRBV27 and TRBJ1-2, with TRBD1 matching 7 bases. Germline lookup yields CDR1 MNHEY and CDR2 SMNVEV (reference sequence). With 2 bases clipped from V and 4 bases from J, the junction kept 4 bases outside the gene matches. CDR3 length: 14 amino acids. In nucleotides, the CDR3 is TGTGCCAGCAGTTTAGTTCAGGGGGGCTATGGCTACACCTTC. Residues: CASSLVQGGYGYTF.

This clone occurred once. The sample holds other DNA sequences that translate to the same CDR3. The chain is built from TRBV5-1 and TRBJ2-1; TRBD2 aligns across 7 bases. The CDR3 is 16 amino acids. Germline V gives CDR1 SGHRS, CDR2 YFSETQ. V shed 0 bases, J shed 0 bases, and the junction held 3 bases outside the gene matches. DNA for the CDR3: TGCGCCAGCAGCTTGGCCGGCGGGAGCTCCTACAATGAGCAGTTCTTC. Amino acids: CASSLAGGSSYNEQFF.